This TCR beta chain was profiled in a study of control samples from healthy donors and cancer patients. TCRdb's table, derived via immunoSEQ multiplex PCR, lists solely in-frame clones and lacks some. The sample carries roughly 98,000 clones, approximately 95% recorded once. The CDR3 covers 14 residues. Germline CDR1 is DFQATT and CDR2 is SNEGSKA (reference sequence). The trim removed 6 bases at V and 3 bases at J, leaving 7 bases unmatched. V and J are TRBV20-1 and TRBJ2-2, with 7 bases aligning to TRBD2. Sequenced: blood. The TCR sequence derives from a man between 18 and 29 years old in good health. The CDR3 DNA is TGCAGTGCCAGTTCTAGCGGATACACCGGGGAGCTGTTTTTT. Amino acids: CSASSSGYTGELFF.